This T cell receptor beta chain was recorded in a study of shared clonotypes between healthy human individuals. This clone showed up just once. The table came from immunoSEQ multiplex PCR; TCRdb's copy has only in-frame clones and leaves some out. The sample shows fewer than 1.4 million clones, around three quarters of them seen only once. The origin of this receptor is a man younger than 35 in good health. Some clones in this sample may be carry-over from other donors' samples. Sequenced sample: memory CD4+ T cells from PBMCs. The subset was: CD45RA-negative fraction.

The CDR3 coding sequence is TGTGCCAGCAGTTTCGTTTCGGGGGGCTTGAGCGAAAAACTGTTTTTT. Translating it yields CASSFVSGGLSEKLFF. The rearrangement uses TRBV28 and TRBJ1-4; D possibly corresponds to TRBD1 (6 bases). The CDR3 loop spans 16 amino acids. The ends were cut back, 3 bases at V and 8 bases at J, with 19 bases in the middle. Germline V gene lookup returns CDR1 MDHEN and CDR2 SYDVKM.